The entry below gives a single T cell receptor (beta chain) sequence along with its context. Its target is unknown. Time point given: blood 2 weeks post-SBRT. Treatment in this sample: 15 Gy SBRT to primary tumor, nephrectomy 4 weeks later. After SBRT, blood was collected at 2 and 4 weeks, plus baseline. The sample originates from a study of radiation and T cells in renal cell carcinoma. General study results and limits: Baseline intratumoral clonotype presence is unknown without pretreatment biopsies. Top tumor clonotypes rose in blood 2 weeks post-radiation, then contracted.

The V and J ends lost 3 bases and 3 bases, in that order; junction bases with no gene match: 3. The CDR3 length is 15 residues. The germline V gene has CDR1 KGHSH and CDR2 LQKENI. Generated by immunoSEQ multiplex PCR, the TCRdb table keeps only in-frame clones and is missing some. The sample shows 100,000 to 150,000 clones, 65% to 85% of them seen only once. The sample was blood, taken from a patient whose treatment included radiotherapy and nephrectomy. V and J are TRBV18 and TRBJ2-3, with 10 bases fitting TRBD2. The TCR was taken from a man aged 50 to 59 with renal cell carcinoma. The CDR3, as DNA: TGTGCCAGCTCACCTTCTAGCGGGAGTACAGATACGCAGTATTTT. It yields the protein CASSPSSGSTDTQYF.